This T cell receptor (beta chain) was captured by sequencing in a study of T cells in localized non-small cell lung cancer. Findings and limits, study-wide: Overall survival was longer when the density of T cells in the blood was higher.

There are 13 residues in the CDR3. Germline CDR1 reads SGHTA; CDR2 reads FQGTGA. V lost 1 base and J 6 bases, leaving 8 bases between the germline ends. Measured with immunoSEQ multiplex PCR; TCRdb has only the in-frame clones, and not every one. The table includes roughly 84,000 clones, about 88% detected once. About this clone itself: Its matching antigen is unknown. The sample carries other DNA sequences with the same CDR3.

This TCR derives from a woman aged 40-75 years with stage I squamous cell lung carcinoma. Sequenced material: peripheral blood, taken before any cancer treatment. The chain carries TRBV7-3 and TRBJ2-3; maybe TRBD2 (6 bases). The CDR3, as DNA: TGTGCCAGCAGCTTAAGTGGGGGGGATACGCAGTATTTT. This encodes CASSLSGGDTQYF.